This TCR beta chain originates from a study of T cells in Graves' hyperthyroidism and ophthalmopathy. RNA transcripts provided the source from which TCR beta CDR3 regions were amplified. The TCR CDR3 first-round RT-PCR relied on the HTBI primer set. TCRdb re-called the multiplex PCR reads with MiXCR, one entry per CDR3 protein. The sample lists 480,000 or so distinct CDR3 sequences; 40% to 50% were seen once. This clonotype was detected many times. Its specificity is unknown. General study points: Ophthalmopathy stood apart from stable hyperthyroidism in a 13 V-J model.

Per germline, CDR1 WSHSY and CDR2 SAAADI. This CDR3 has 15 amino acids. V lost 0 bases to trimming and J lost 8 bases; unmatched junction nucleotides: 7. V and J are TRBV10-2 and TRBJ1-2; TRBD1 agrees at 9 bases. This clonotype was obtained from an adult woman with Graves' disease, either hyperthyroidism or ophthalmopathy (not recorded which). Sequences were obtained from peripheral blood or thyroid tissue (not recorded which). The CDR3 is CASSESWDRALGYTF. For the CDR3, the DNA is TGCGCCAGCAGTGAGTCTTGGGACAGGGCCCTGGGCTACACCTTC.